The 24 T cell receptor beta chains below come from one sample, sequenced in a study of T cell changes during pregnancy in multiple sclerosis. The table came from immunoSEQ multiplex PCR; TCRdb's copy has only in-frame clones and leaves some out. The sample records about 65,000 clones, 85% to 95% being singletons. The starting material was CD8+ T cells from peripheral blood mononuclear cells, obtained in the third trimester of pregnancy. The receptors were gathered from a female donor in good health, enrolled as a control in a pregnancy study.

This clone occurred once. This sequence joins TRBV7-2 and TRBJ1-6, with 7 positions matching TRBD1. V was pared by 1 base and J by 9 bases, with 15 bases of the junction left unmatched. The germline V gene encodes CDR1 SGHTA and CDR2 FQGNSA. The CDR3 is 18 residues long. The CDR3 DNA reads TGTGCCAGCAGCTTAGTTTCCACTTCAAGGGGGCTGAGTTCACCCCTCCACTTT. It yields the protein CASSLVSTSRGLSSPLHF.

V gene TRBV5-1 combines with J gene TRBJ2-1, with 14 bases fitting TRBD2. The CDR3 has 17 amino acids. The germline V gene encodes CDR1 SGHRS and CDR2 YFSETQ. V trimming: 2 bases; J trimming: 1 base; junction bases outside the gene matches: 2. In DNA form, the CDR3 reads TGCGCCAGCAGCTTCGGACTAGCGGGGGGATCCTACAATGAGCAGTTCTTC. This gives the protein CASSFGLAGGSYNEQFF.

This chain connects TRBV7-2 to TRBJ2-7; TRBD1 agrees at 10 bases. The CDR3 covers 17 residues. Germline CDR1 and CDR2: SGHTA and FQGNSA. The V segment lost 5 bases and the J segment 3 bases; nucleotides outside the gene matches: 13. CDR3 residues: CASSLEDRGGAYYEQYF. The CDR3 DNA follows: TGTGCCAGCAGCCTCGAGGACAGGGGGGGCGCTTACTACGAGCAGTACTTC.

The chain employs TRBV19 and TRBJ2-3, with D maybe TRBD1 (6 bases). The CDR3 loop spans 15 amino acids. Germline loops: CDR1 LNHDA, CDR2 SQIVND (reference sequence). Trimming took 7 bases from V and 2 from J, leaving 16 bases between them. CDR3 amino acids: CASTDSLTPTDTQYF. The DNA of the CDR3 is TGTGCCAGTACGGACAGCCTAACGCCCACAGATACGCAGTATTTT.

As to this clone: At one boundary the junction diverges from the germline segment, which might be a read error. The chain's CDR3 is CASSRTGAPNAEAFF. The CDR3 coding sequence is TGCGCCAGCAGCCGAACAGGGGCACCGAACGCTGAAGCTTTCTTT. J is TRBJ1-1 and V is TRBV4-3; 7 positions agree with TRBD1. Germline V gene data show CDR1 as LGHNA and CDR2 as YSLEER. This CDR3 has 15 amino acids.

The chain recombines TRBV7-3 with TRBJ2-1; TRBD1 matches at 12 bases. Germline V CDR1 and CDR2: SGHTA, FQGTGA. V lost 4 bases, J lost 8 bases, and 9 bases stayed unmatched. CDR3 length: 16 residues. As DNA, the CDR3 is TGTGCCAGCAGCTGGGCCGGGACAGGGGGCATCGATGAGCAGTTCTTC. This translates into CASSWAGTGGIDEQFF.

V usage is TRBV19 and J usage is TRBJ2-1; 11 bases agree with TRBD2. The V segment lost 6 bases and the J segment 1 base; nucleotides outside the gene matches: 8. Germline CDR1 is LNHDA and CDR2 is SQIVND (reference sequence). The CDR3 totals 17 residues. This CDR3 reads CASSTLAGGPSYNEQFF. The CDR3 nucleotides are TGTGCCAGTAGCACCCTAGCGGGGGGTCCTTCCTACAATGAGCAGTTCTTC.

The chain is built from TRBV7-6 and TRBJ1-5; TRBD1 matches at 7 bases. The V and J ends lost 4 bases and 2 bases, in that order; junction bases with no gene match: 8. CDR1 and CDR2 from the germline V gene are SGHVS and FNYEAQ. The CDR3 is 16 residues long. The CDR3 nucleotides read TGTGCCAGCAGCTCTCGACAGGGTGAAGGCAATCAGCCCCAGCATTTT. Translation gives CASSSRQGEGNQPQHF.

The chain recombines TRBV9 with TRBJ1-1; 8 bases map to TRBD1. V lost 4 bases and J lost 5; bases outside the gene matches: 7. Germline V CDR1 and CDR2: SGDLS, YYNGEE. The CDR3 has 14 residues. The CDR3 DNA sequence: TGTGCCAGCAGCTTTCAGGGGGCGGGAACTGAAGCTTTCTTT. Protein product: CASSFQGAGTEAFF. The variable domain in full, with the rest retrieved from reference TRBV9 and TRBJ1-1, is DSGVTQTPKHLITATGQRVTLRCSPRSGDLSVYWYQQSLDQGLQFLIQYYNGEERAKGNILERFSAQQFPDLHSELNLSSLELGDSALYFCASSFQGAGTEAFFGQGTRLTVV.

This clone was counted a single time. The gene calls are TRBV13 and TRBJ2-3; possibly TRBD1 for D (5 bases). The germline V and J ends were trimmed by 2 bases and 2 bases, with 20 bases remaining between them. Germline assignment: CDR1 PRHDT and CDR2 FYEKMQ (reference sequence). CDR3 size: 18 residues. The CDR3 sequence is CASSLTPFGQRFTDTQYF. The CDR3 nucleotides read TGTGCCAGCAGCTTAACTCCTTTCGGACAAAGATTCACAGATACGCAGTATTTT. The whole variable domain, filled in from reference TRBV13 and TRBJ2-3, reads AAGVIQSPRHLIKEKRETATLKCYPIPRHDTVYWYQQGPGQDPQFLISFYEKMQSDKGSIPDRFSAQQFSDYHSELNMSSLELGDSALYFCASSLTPFGQRFTDTQYFGPGTRLTVL.

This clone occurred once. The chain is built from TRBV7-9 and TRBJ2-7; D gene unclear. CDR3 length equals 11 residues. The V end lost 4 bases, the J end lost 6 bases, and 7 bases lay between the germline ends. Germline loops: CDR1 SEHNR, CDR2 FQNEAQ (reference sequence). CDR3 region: CASSSSAEQYF. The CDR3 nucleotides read TGTGCCAGCAGCTCCAGCGCCGAGCAGTACTTC.

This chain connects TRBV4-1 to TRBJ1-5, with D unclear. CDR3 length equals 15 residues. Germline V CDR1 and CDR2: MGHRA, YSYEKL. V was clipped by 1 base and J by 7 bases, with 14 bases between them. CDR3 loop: CASSQGQADGQPQHF. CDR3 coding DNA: TGCGCCAGCAGCCAAGGGCAGGCCGATGGACAGCCCCAGCATTTT.

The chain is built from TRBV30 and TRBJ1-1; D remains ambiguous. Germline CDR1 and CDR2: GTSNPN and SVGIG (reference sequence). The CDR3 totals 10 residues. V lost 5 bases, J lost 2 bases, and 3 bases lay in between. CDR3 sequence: CAWGNTEAFF. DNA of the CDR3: TGTGCCTGGGGCAACACTGAAGCTTTCTTT.

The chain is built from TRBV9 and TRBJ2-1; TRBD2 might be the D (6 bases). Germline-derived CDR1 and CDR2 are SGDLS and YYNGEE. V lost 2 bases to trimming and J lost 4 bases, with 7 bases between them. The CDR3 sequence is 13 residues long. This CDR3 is CASSVAGYNEQFF. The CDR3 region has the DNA TGTGCCAGCAGCGTCGCGGGGTACAATGAGCAGTTCTTC.

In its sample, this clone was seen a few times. The CDR3 is CAWSTGTGNTEAFF. The CDR3 DNA is TGTGCCTGGAGTACCGGGACAGGGAACACTGAAGCTTTCTTT. The V call is TRBV30, the J call TRBJ1-1; TRBD1 matches 8 bases. With 2 bases clipped from V and 1 base from J, the junction kept 3 bases outside the gene matches. Germline loops: CDR1 GTSNPN, CDR2 SVGIG (reference sequence). CDR3 size: 14 residues.

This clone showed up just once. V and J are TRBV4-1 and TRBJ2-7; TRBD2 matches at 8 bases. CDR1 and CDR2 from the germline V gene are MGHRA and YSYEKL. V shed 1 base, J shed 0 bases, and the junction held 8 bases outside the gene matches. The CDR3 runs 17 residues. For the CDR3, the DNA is TGCGCCAGCAGCCAAGTTGGAGCGGGGGTGAGCTCCTACGAGCAGTACTTC. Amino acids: CASSQVGAGVSSYEQYF.

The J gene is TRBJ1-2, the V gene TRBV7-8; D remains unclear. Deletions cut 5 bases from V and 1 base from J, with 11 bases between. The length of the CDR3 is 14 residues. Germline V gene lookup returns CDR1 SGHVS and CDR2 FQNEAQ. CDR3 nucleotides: TGTGCCAGCAGCCCGAAGATACTTAACTATGGCTACACCTTC. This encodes CASSPKILNYGYTF.

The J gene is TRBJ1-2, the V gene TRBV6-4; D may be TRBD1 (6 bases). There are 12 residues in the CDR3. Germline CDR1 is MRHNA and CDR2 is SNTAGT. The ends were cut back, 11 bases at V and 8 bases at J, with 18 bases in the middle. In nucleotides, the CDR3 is TGTGCCGTAAAAGGCGCAACAGGGGGCTACACCTTC. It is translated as CAVKGATGGYTF.

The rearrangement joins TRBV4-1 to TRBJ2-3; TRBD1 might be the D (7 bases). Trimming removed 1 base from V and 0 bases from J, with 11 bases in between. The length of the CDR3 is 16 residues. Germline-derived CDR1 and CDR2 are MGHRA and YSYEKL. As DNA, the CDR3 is TGCGCCAGCAGCCAAGTGACAGGGACTAGCACAGATACGCAGTATTTT. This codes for CASSQVTGTSTDTQYF.

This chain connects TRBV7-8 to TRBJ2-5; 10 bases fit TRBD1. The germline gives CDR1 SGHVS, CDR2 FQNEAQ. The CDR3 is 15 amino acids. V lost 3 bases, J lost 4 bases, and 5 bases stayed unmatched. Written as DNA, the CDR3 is TGTGCCAGCAGCTTCGACAGGGGGCGAGGAGAGACCCAGTACTTC. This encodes CASSFDRGRGETQYF.

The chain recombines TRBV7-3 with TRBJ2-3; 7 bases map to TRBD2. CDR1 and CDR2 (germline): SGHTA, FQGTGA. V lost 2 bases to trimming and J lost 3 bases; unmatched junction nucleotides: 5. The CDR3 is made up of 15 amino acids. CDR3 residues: CASSLQEAGTDTQYF. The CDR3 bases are TGTGCCAGCAGCTTACAGGAAGCGGGGACAGATACGCAGTATTTT.

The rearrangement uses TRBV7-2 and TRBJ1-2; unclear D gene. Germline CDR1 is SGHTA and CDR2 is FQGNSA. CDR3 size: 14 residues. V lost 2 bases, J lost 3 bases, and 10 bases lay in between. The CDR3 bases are TGTGCCAGCAGCTTAATGAGCAGCGACTATGGCTACACCTTC. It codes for CASSLMSSDYGYTF.

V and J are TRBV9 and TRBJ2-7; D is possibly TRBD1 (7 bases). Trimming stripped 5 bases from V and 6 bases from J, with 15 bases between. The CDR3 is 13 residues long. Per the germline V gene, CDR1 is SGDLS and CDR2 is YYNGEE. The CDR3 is CASSSGGQGEQYF. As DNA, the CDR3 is TGTGCCAGCAGTTCAGGGGGGCAAGGCGAGCAGTACTTC.

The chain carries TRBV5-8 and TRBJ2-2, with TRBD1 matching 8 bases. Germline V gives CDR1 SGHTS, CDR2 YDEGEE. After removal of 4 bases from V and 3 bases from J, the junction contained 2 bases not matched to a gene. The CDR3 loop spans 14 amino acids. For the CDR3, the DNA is TGTGCCAGCAGCGTGGGACAGGACACCGGGGAGCTGTTTTTT. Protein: CASSVGQDTGELFF.